This T cell receptor (beta chain) is from a study of blood T cell repertoires in COVID-19. Whole-study context: There were acute and convalescent COVID-19 samples, and they came from the United States, Italy and Spain. PBMCs, B-cell-depleted T cells, or T cells were the source of the cDNA or gDNA that made up the material.

The CDR3 contains 13 residues. The V gene lost 8 bases and the J gene lost 3 bases, with 13 bases spanning the gap. CDR1 SGHNT and CDR2 YENEEA come from the germline V gene. Produced via immunoSEQ multiplex PCR; TCRdb's table is partial and in-frame only. The repertoire includes under 20,000 clones, around 91% of them detected once, and 7.2% sits in the top ten. This rearrangement joins TRBV11-3 to TRBJ1-2; a possible D gene is TRBD1 (6 bases). The specimen was peripheral blood. The receptor was derived from a human donor in a cohort sampled during active COVID-19. CDR3 in amino acids: CASGGPEDYGYTF. The CDR3 coding sequence is TGTGCCAGCGGGGGCCCAGAGGACTATGGCTACACCTTC.